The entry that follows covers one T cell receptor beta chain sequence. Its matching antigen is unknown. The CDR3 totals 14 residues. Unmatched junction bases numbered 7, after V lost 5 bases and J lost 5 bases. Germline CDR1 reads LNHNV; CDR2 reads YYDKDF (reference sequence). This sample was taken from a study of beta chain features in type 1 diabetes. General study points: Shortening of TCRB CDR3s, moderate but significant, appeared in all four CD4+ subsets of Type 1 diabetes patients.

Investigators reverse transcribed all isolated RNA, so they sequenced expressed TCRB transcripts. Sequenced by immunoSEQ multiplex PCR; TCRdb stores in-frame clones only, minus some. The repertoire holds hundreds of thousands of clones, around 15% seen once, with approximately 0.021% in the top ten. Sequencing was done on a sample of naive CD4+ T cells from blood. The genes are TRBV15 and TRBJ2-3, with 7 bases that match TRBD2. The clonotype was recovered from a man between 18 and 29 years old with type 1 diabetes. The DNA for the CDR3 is TGTGCCACCAGCTCAGCGGGGAGGATAGATACGCAGTATTTT. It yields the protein CATSSAGRIDTQYF.